The next 20 T cell receptor beta chains were all read from a single sample in a study of blood T cell repertoires in COVID-19. TCRdb's copy holds only in-frame clones and misses some; the assay was immunoSEQ multiplex PCR. The sample records 200,000 to 250,000 clones, around 86% being singletons. Sequencing was carried out using peripheral blood. The origin of the receptors is a woman aged 70 to 79 with COVID-19, enrolled during active disease.

The V call is TRBV7-6, the J call TRBJ1-6; weak D call: TRBD1 (5 bases). This CDR3 contains 15 residues. Germline values: CDR1 SGHVS, CDR2 FNYEAQ. Trimming pared 5 bases from V and 7 bases from J, leaving 15 bases between. The CDR3, as DNA: TGTGCCAGCAGCCTCAGGGTAGTCACGAATTCACCCCTCCACTTT. It translates to CASSLRVVTNSPLHF.

The V gene is TRBV2, the J gene TRBJ1-2; 7 positions agree with TRBD1. The length of the CDR3 is 14 residues. CDR1 is SNHLY and CDR2 is FYNNEI in the germline V gene. The V segment lost 5 bases and the J segment 0 bases; nucleotides outside the gene matches: 3. The CDR3 is CASSRDSTNYGYTF. The CDR3 coding sequence is TGTGCCAGCAGTCGGGACAGTACTAACTATGGCTACACCTTC.

This sequence joins TRBV19 and TRBJ1-2; the D gene is possibly TRBD1 (6 bases). The CDR3 is 14 amino acids. CDR1 and CDR2 from the germline V gene are LNHDA and SQIVND (reference sequence). The V end lost 4 bases, the J end lost 2 bases, and 11 bases lay between the germline ends. The CDR3 sequence is CASSTAGVNYGYTF. Here the CDR3 DNA reads TGTGCCAGTAGTACCGCAGGGGTAAACTATGGCTACACCTTC. Drawing the rest from reference TRBV19 and TRBJ1-2, the complete variable domain is DGGITQSPKYLFRKEGQNVTLSCEQNLNHDAMYWYRQDPGQGLRLIYYSQIVNDFQKGDIAEGYSVSREKKESFPLTVTSAQKNPTAFYLCASSTAGVNYGYTFGSGTRLTVV.

This clone was recorded once. CDR3 nucleotides: TGCGCCAGCAGCCAAGAGCAGGGCGGGACCTTCCAAGAGACCCAGTACTTC. Translated, it gives CASSQEQGGTFQETQYF. This chain connects TRBV4-3 to TRBJ2-5; tentative D call: TRBD2 (6 bases). With 0 bases removed from V and 1 base from J, the gap between germline ends came to 15 bases. This CDR3 has 17 residues. Germline CDR1 and CDR2: LGHNA and YSLEER.

Concerning this clone itself: The same CDR3 can be traced to other DNA sequences in this sample. The chain employs TRBV19 and TRBJ1-1, with 7 bases identical to TRBD1. The V gene end was trimmed by 5 bases and the J gene end by 3 bases; junction bases not matched to a gene: 6. The CDR3 sequence is 14 residues long. The germline gives CDR1 LNHDA, CDR2 SQIVND (reference sequence). Here the CDR3 reads CASSFLDRDTEAFF. DNA of the CDR3: TGTGCCAGTAGTTTCCTTGACAGGGACACTGAAGCTTTCTTT.

This sequence joins TRBV28 and TRBJ2-1; 7 nucleotides line up with TRBD2. The CDR3 totals 15 residues. Germline V gives CDR1 MDHEN, CDR2 SYDVKM. With V trimmed by 5 bases and J by 8 bases, 12 bases remained unmatched. CDR3 DNA: TGTGCCAGCAGTCCGCGGGAGTATCTAGGGGATGAGCAGTTCTTC. Amino acids: CASSPREYLGDEQFF.

The V and J genes are TRBV4-3 and TRBJ1-2; D not certain. V dropped 2 bases and J dropped 5 bases, with 15 bases sitting between them. Germline V gives CDR1 LGHNA, CDR2 YSLEER. This CDR3 spans 15 amino acids. In DNA form, the CDR3 reads TGCGCCAGCAGCCAAATCGGACGGGAACCATATGGCTACACCTTC. This encodes CASSQIGREPYGYTF.

This clone was picked up one time. The rearrangement uses TRBV4-3 and TRBJ2-7; TRBD2 is a possible D gene (5 bases). Germline V gives CDR1 LGHNA, CDR2 YSLEER. V lost 0 bases and J lost 3, with 18 bases in between. This CDR3 has 17 residues. Here the CDR3 DNA reads TGCGCCAGCAGCCAAGACCGCGGAACCATCGGGAACTACGAGCAGTACTTC. Protein: CASSQDRGTIGNYEQYF.

This clone was counted a single time. The chain is built from TRBV25-1 and TRBJ2-7, with a possible D match to TRBD2 (6 bases). The germline CDR1 and CDR2 sequences are MGHDK and SYGVNS. Trimming took 3 bases from V and 0 from J, leaving 9 bases between them. CDR3 length: 14 residues. DNA of the CDR3: TGTGCCAGCAGTGATTTCGGGAGCTCCTACGAGCAGTACTTC. Translation gives CASSDFGSSYEQYF.

The J gene is TRBJ1-1, the V gene TRBV28; 11 bases fit TRBD1. The trim removed 2 bases at V and 1 base at J, leaving 6 bases unmatched. CDR3 length equals 17 residues. Germline loops: CDR1 MDHEN, CDR2 SYDVKM. CDR3 nucleotides: TGTGCCAGCAGTTTACTTGCCGGGACAGGGGGGAACACTGAAGCTTTCTTT. This encodes CASSLLAGTGGNTEAFF.

The chain recombines TRBV28 with TRBJ1-5; TRBD1 aligns across 7 bases. Germline trimming cut 6 bases from V and 1 base from J; bases unmatched to any gene: 0. The germline CDR1 and CDR2 sequences are MDHEN and SYDVKM. The CDR3 length is 13 residues. The CDR3 here is CASRGQSNQPQHF. Here the CDR3 DNA reads TGTGCCAGCAGGGGACAGAGCAATCAGCCCCAGCATTTT. The variable domain in full, completed from reference TRBV28 and TRBJ1-5, reads DVKVTQSSRYLVKRTGEKVFLECVQDMDHENMFWYRQDPGLGLRLIYFSYDVKMKEKGDIPEGYSVSREKKERFSLILESASTNQTSMYLCASRGQSNQPQHFGDGTRLSIL.

This clone was counted between two and nine times. The rearrangement links TRBV15 to TRBJ1-5; D is perhaps TRBD1 (5 bases). V gave up 1 base and J gave up 5 bases, with 9 bases separating them. This CDR3 spans 14 amino acids. The germline CDR1 and CDR2 sequences are LNHNV and YYDKDF (reference sequence). The CDR3 region has the DNA TGTGCCACCAGCAGAGGGGGGGATGATCAGCCCCAGCATTTT. Encoded protein: CATSRGGDDQPQHF.

The V and J genes are TRBV3-1 (or the pseudogene TRBV3-2) and TRBJ2-7; TRBD2 agrees at 11 bases. Germline V gene data show CDR1 as LGHDT and CDR2 as YNNKEL (reference sequence). Losses at the gene ends were 1 base for V and 4 bases for J; bases not matched to a gene: 3. The CDR3 has 15 residues. The CDR3 region is CASSQGLAGLYEQYF. The CDR3 DNA reads as TGTGCCAGCAGCCAAGGACTAGCGGGATTATACGAGCAGTACTTC.

DNA of the CDR3: TGTGCCAGCAGTTTATCGAGGCAGGGTACTGAAGCTTTCTTT. Amino acid sequence: CASSLSRQGTEAFF. The gene calls are TRBV27 and TRBJ1-1, with D possibly TRBD1 on 5 matching bases. The CDR3 consists of 14 residues. Trimming removed 0 bases from V and 5 bases from J, with 10 bases in between. CDR1 MNHEY and CDR2 SMNVEV come from the germline V gene (reference sequence).

The V gene is TRBV2, the J gene TRBJ2-1, with 9 positions matching TRBD1. CDR1 SNHLY and CDR2 FYNNEI come from the germline V gene. The CDR3 spans 15 residues. With V trimmed by 6 bases and J by 3 bases, 6 bases remained unmatched. The CDR3 region has the DNA TGTGCCAGCAGGGCCGGGACAGGGAACTACAATGAGCAGTTCTTC. As protein: CASRAGTGNYNEQFF.

V and J are TRBV28 and TRBJ2-7; TRBD2 aligns across 11 bases. The junction had 21 bases not matched to a gene; V was cut back by 4 bases and J by 7 bases. Germline V CDR1 and CDR2: MDHEN, SYDVKM. The CDR3 sequence is 19 residues long. For the CDR3, the DNA is TGTGCCAGCAGTTCCCGAGGCCACTCTTTAGCGGGAGGGCCTTATGAGCAGTACTTC. As protein: CASSSRGHSLAGGPYEQYF.

This clone was counted between two and nine times. The V and J genes are TRBV20-1 and TRBJ2-7, with D possibly being TRBD1 or TRBD2 (7 bases each). The germline V gene encodes CDR1 DFQATT and CDR2 SNEGSKA (reference sequence). The length of the CDR3 is 14 residues. V shed 3 bases and J shed 4 bases, with 16 bases lying between them. Here the CDR3 reads CSASGGDSGYEQYF. The DNA for the CDR3 is TGCAGTGCTAGTGGGGGGGACAGCGGGTACGAGCAGTACTTC.

The rearrangement joins TRBV28 to TRBJ1-4; 8 bases align to TRBD1. The CDR3 is 14 residues long. V gave up 7 bases and J gave up 3 bases; unmatched junction bases: 4. CDR1 and CDR2 (germline): MDHEN, SYDVKM. CDR3 in DNA: TGTGCCAGCAATCCAGGGGGCTCTAATGAAAAACTGTTTTTT. Encoded protein: CASNPGGSNEKLFF.

This clone was found a few times. V is TRBV2 and J is TRBJ1-5; D unresolved. CDR1 and CDR2 (germline): SNHLY, FYNNEI. CDR3 length: 15 amino acids. V was pared by 0 bases and J by 1 base, with 7 bases between. The DNA for the CDR3 is TGTGCCAGCAGTGAAGCGCGGGCGAGCAATCAGCCCCAGCATTTT. This sequence encodes CASSEARASNQPQHF. Full variable domain (remainder filled in from reference TRBV2 and TRBJ1-5): EPEVTQTPSHQVTQMGQEVILRCVPISNHLYFYWYRQILGQKVEFLVSFYNNEISEKSEIFDDQFSVERPDGSNFTLKIRSTKLEDSAMYFCASSEARASNQPQHFGDGTRLSIL.

This rearrangement joins TRBV9 to TRBJ1-2; TRBD1 might be the D (5 bases). V lost 2 bases to trimming and J lost 8 bases, with 16 bases between them. The CDR3 sequence is 14 residues long. Germline CDR1 is SGDLS and CDR2 is YYNGEE. The CDR3 is CASSVLGGLEGYTF. The CDR3 nucleotides are TGTGCCAGCAGCGTTCTCGGGGGGTTGGAAGGCTACACCTTC.